This T cell receptor (beta chain) originates from a study of spatial heterogeneity in lung cancer. TCRdb re-called the 5' RACE reads with MiXCR, one entry per CDR3 protein. The sample records around 10,000 distinct CDR3 sequences, around 5.1% being singletons. Time point described: sample taken at primary tumor resection. Without sorting, whole RNA was sequenced from tumor, nontumor lung or frozen PBMC. Study findings and constraints: Counts that tracked tumor mutation counts were those of expanded intratumoral alpha and beta TCRs.

There are many counts of this clonotype. Its antigen remains unidentified. V was trimmed by 3 bases and J by 2 bases, leaving 5 bases between them. The CDR3 is 12 amino acids. Germline V gene sequence: CDR1 SGHVS, CDR2 FNYEAQ. Sample: lung tumor tissue, taken at surgery. J is TRBJ2-7 and V is TRBV7-6; no reliable D call. The sequence was collected from a female donor with early-stage non-small cell lung cancer. CDR3 coding DNA: TGTGCCAGCAGCTTCGACCCCTACGAGCAGTACTTC. It is translated as CASSFDPYEQYF.